These T cell receptor beta chains were read from a single sample in a study of cytomegalovirus exposure and HLA in healthy donors. The protocol was immunoSEQ multiplex PCR, while the TCRdb copy is restricted to in-frame clones and leaves out a portion. The data show 250,000 to 300,000 clones, 80% to 90% seen once. The sample consisted of PBMCs. The origin of the receptors is a woman under 30 in good health and CMV-seronegative. Both conserved end residues are part of each CDR3. Each record gives: J gene, V gene, D gene, clone size, CDR3 protein, CDR3 DNA. The D gene is left open where the match is weak. Clone size is shown for a subset of rows, as once, few, many or a class of expanded clone.

j_gene: TRBJ1-2
v_gene: TRBV6-1
d_gene: TRBD1
abundance: NA
CDR3aa: CASTGGPNYGYTF
CDR3nt: TGTGCCAGCACAGGGGGCCCCAACTATGGCTACACCTTC

j_gene: TRBJ1-1
v_gene: TRBV9
d_gene: NA
abundance: NA
CDR3aa: CASSVEGYGDTEAFF
CDR3nt: TGTGCCAGCAGCGTAGAAGGATACGGGGACACTGAAGCTTTCTTT

j_gene: TRBJ2-7
v_gene: TRBV10-3
d_gene: NA
abundance: NA
CDR3aa: CAISVLHEQYF
CDR3nt: TGTGCCATCAGCGTCCTCCACGAGCAGTACTTC

j_gene: TRBJ2-7
v_gene: TRBV2
d_gene: TRBD2
abundance: NA
CDR3aa: CASSAGGGEPYEQYF
CDR3nt: TGTGCCAGCAGCGCGGGAGGGGGGGAACCCTACGAGCAGTACTTC

j_gene: TRBJ1-1
v_gene: TRBV19
d_gene: NA
abundance: NA
CDR3aa: CASSSKGAEAFF
CDR3nt: TGTGCCAGTAGTAGCAAGGGAGCTGAAGCTTTCTTT

j_gene: TRBJ1-1
v_gene: TRBV7-2
d_gene: NA
abundance: once
CDR3aa: CASSLVGGAENTEAFF
CDR3nt: TGTGCCAGCAGCTTAGTAGGGGGAGCGGAGAACACTGAAGCTTTCTTT

j_gene: TRBJ1-2
v_gene: TRBV19
d_gene: TRBD1
abundance: NA
CDR3aa: CAVDGTAYHYGYTF
CDR3nt: TGTGCCGTCGACGGGACAGCGTACCACTATGGCTACACCTTC

j_gene: TRBJ2-5
v_gene: TRBV13
d_gene: TRBD2
abundance: NA
CDR3aa: CASSPGLAGGLKETQYF
CDR3nt: TGTGCCAGCAGCCCAGGACTAGCGGGGGGTTTAAAAGAGACCCAGTACTTC

j_gene: TRBJ2-3
v_gene: TRBV7-8
d_gene: TRBD1
abundance: NA
CDR3aa: CASSLVGDRGHDTQYF
CDR3nt: TGTGCCAGCAGCTTAGTAGGGGACAGGGGGCATGATACGCAGTATTTT

j_gene: TRBJ1-1
v_gene: TRBV30
d_gene: TRBD1
abundance: few
CDR3aa: CACNRGLRAFF
CDR3nt: TGTGCCTGCAACAGGGGATTGAGAGCTTTCTTT

j_gene: TRBJ2-7
v_gene: TRBV2
d_gene: TRBD2
abundance: NA
CDR3aa: CASSQGLAGRYEQYF
CDR3nt: TGTGCCAGCAGCCAAGGACTAGCGGGGAGGTACGAGCAGTACTTC

j_gene: TRBJ1-2
v_gene: TRBV28
d_gene: TRBD1
abundance: NA
CDR3aa: CASSLIQGIYGYTF
CDR3nt: TGTGCCAGCAGTTTAATACAGGGGATCTATGGCTACACCTTC

j_gene: TRBJ2-7
v_gene: TRBV4-3
d_gene: NA
abundance: NA
CDR3aa: CASSQDGQGYEQYF
CDR3nt: TGCGCCAGCAGCCAAGACGGGCAGGGCTACGAGCAGTACTTC

j_gene: TRBJ1-2
v_gene: TRBV7-6
d_gene: NA
abundance: NA
CDR3aa: CASSLIGVGYTF
CDR3nt: TGTGCCAGCAGCCTTATCGGGGTTGGCTACACCTTC

j_gene: TRBJ2-1
v_gene: TRBV7-8
d_gene: NA
abundance: NA
CDR3aa: CASSPRLDYNEQFF
CDR3nt: TGTGCCAGCAGCCCCCGACTAGACTACAATGAGCAGTTCTTC

j_gene: TRBJ1-2
v_gene: TRBV18
d_gene: TRBD1
abundance: NA
CDR3aa: CASSPGQEGGYTF
CDR3nt: TGTGCCAGCTCTCCCGGACAGGAGGGTGGCTACACCTTC

j_gene: TRBJ2-5
v_gene: TRBV27
d_gene: NA
abundance: NA
CDR3aa: CASSLSPPRDRQETQYF
CDR3nt: TGTGCCAGCAGTTTATCCCCCCCCAGGGATAGGCAAGAGACCCAGTACTTC

j_gene: TRBJ1-4
v_gene: TRBV30
d_gene: NA
abundance: NA
CDR3aa: CAWSVGDTEKLFF
CDR3nt: TGTGCCTGGAGTGTGGGGGACACCGAAAAACTGTTTTTT

j_gene: TRBJ1-3
v_gene: TRBV4-3
d_gene: NA
abundance: once
CDR3aa: CASSQEISRSGNTIYF
CDR3nt: TGCGCCAGCAGCCAAGAAATCTCCCGCTCTGGAAACACCATATATTTT

j_gene: TRBJ1-2
v_gene: TRBV10-3
d_gene: NA
abundance: NA
CDR3aa: CAISEAGLASGYTF
CDR3nt: TGTGCCATCAGTGAGGCGGGGCTCGCATCAGGCTACACCTTC

j_gene: TRBJ2-2
v_gene: TRBV2
d_gene: TRBD1
abundance: NA
CDR3aa: CASSVLQGSTGELFF
CDR3nt: TGTGCCAGCAGTGTTCTACAGGGGAGCACCGGGGAGCTGTTTTTT

j_gene: TRBJ2-4
v_gene: TRBV30
d_gene: NA
abundance: NA
CDR3aa: CAWDTGYNKNIQYF
CDR3nt: TGTGCCTGGGATACAGGGTATAACAAAAACATTCAGTACTTC

j_gene: TRBJ2-7
v_gene: TRBV15
d_gene: TRBD1
abundance: NA
CDR3aa: CATSRVHGTAYEQYF
CDR3nt: TGTGCCACCAGCAGAGTTCACGGGACAGCCTACGAGCAGTACTTC

j_gene: TRBJ2-7
v_gene: TRBV7-6
d_gene: NA
abundance: NA
CDR3aa: CASSLDGSPLYEQYF
CDR3nt: TGTGCCAGCAGCTTAGACGGTAGTCCCCTCTACGAGCAGTACTTC

j_gene: TRBJ1-1
v_gene: TRBV29-1
d_gene: NA
abundance: NA
CDR3aa: CSVEEIGGWNTEAFF
CDR3nt: TGCAGCGTTGAAGAAATCGGGGGGTGGAACACTGAAGCTTTCTTT

j_gene: TRBJ1-1
v_gene: TRBV19
d_gene: NA
abundance: NA
CDR3aa: CASSFQGKDTEAFF
CDR3nt: TGTGCCAGTAGTTTTCAGGGAAAGGACACTGAAGCTTTCTTT

j_gene: TRBJ1-5
v_gene: TRBV4-1
d_gene: NA
abundance: NA
CDR3aa: CASSQVLDFGEQPQHF
CDR3nt: TGCGCCAGCAGCCAAGTTCTGGACTTCGGAGAACAGCCCCAGCATTTT

j_gene: TRBJ2-5
v_gene: TRBV7-3
d_gene: NA
abundance: NA
CDR3aa: CASSLGPQETQYF
CDR3nt: TGTGCCAGCAGCTTGGGGCCGCAAGAGACCCAGTACTTC

j_gene: TRBJ1-1
v_gene: TRBV10-3
d_gene: NA
abundance: NA
CDR3aa: CAISETGDTEAFF
CDR3nt: TGTGCCATCAGTGAGACAGGAGACACTGAAGCTTTCTTT

j_gene: TRBJ1-1
v_gene: TRBV5-1
d_gene: TRBD1
abundance: NA
CDR3aa: CASSLDRDTEAFF
CDR3nt: TGCGCCAGCAGCCTGGACAGGGACACTGAAGCTTTCTTT

j_gene: TRBJ1-5
v_gene: TRBV11-2
d_gene: NA
abundance: few
CDR3aa: CASSLGGDQPQHF
CDR3nt: TGTGCCAGCAGCTTAGGCGGGGACCAGCCCCAGCATTTT

j_gene: TRBJ2-7
v_gene: TRBV28
d_gene: NA
abundance: NA
CDR3aa: CASSPWGELGYEQYF
CDR3nt: TGTGCCAGCAGTCCCTGGGGGGAGTTAGGCTACGAGCAGTACTTC

j_gene: TRBJ2-3
v_gene: TRBV5-1
d_gene: TRBD1
abundance: NA
CDR3aa: CASSFRDRGMNTQYF
CDR3nt: TGCGCCAGCAGCTTCCGGGACAGGGGCATGAATACGCAGTATTTT

j_gene: TRBJ1-1
v_gene: TRBV5-1
d_gene: NA
abundance: NA
CDR3aa: CASSLATYMNTEAFF
CDR3nt: TGCGCCAGCAGCTTGGCCACATATATGAACACTGAAGCTTTCTTT

j_gene: TRBJ2-7
v_gene: TRBV28
d_gene: TRBD1
abundance: NA
CDR3aa: CASSAGTGDHEQYF
CDR3nt: TGTGCCAGCAGTGCTGGGACAGGGGACCACGAGCAGTACTTC

j_gene: TRBJ2-2
v_gene: TRBV6-4
d_gene: TRBD2
abundance: NA
CDR3aa: CASGSSGVAGELFF
CDR3nt: TGTGCCAGCGGATCTAGCGGAGTGGCCGGGGAGCTGTTTTTT

j_gene: TRBJ2-1
v_gene: TRBV6-5
d_gene: TRBD2
abundance: NA
CDR3aa: CASHGGASYNEQFF
CDR3nt: TGTGCCAGCCACGGGGGGGCATCCTACAATGAGCAGTTCTTC

j_gene: TRBJ2-7
v_gene: TRBV7-6
d_gene: NA
abundance: NA
CDR3aa: CASSLVGSSYEQYF
CDR3nt: TGTGCCAGCAGCTTAGTCGGGAGCTCCTACGAGCAGTACTTC

j_gene: TRBJ2-7
v_gene: TRBV5-1
d_gene: NA
abundance: NA
CDR3aa: CASSLESVWAVSYEQYF
CDR3nt: TGCGCCAGCAGCTTGGAATCCGTTTGGGCAGTGTCCTACGAGCAGTACTTC

j_gene: TRBJ1-4
v_gene: TRBV7-9
d_gene: TRBD1
abundance: NA
CDR3aa: CASSLGRDRGSNEKLFF
CDR3nt: TGTGCCAGCAGCTTAGGTCGGGACAGGGGATCAAATGAAAAACTGTTTTTT

j_gene: TRBJ2-3
v_gene: TRBV5-1
d_gene: NA
abundance: once
CDR3aa: CASSPLQGRTQYF
CDR3nt: TGCGCCAGCAGCCCGTTACAGGGTCGGACGCAGTATTTT

j_gene: TRBJ1-6
v_gene: TRBV6-5
d_gene: NA
abundance: once
CDR3aa: CASSYLSSYNSPLHF
CDR3nt: TGTGCCAGCAGTTACCTTAGTTCCTACAATTCACCCCTCCACTTT

j_gene: TRBJ2-3
v_gene: TRBV7-2
d_gene: NA
abundance: NA
CDR3aa: CASSLGGAWDTQYF
CDR3nt: TGTGCCAGCAGCTTGGGGGGGGCCTGGGATACGCAGTATTTT

j_gene: TRBJ1-2
v_gene: TRBV28
d_gene: NA
abundance: once
CDR3aa: CASRPEYYGYTF
CDR3nt: TGTGCCAGCAGGCCGGAGTACTATGGCTACACCTTC

j_gene: TRBJ1-4
v_gene: TRBV7-9
d_gene: TRBD1
abundance: NA
CDR3aa: CATGGAEKLFF
CDR3nt: TGTGCCACAGGGGGCGCGGAAAAACTGTTTTTT

j_gene: TRBJ2-1
v_gene: TRBV9
d_gene: TRBD2
abundance: NA
CDR3aa: CASSVPSGTLYNEQFF
CDR3nt: TGTGCCAGCAGCGTACCTAGCGGGACCCTGTACAATGAGCAGTTCTTC

j_gene: TRBJ2-5
v_gene: TRBV9
d_gene: TRBD2
abundance: NA
CDR3aa: CASSVGRSGGARETQYF
CDR3nt: TGTGCCAGCAGCGTAGGACGGAGCGGGGGGGCCCGGGAGACCCAGTACTTC

j_gene: TRBJ1-1
v_gene: TRBV25-1
d_gene: TRBD1
abundance: NA
CDR3aa: CASRQTGRNTEAFF
CDR3nt: TGTGCCAGCAGACAGACAGGGCGGAACACTGAAGCTTTCTTT

j_gene: TRBJ1-1
v_gene: TRBV2
d_gene: NA
abundance: NA
CDR3aa: CASSLDRASNTEAFF
CDR3nt: TGTGCCAGCAGCCTGGACAGAGCATCGAACACTGAAGCTTTCTTT

j_gene: TRBJ1-5
v_gene: TRBV19
d_gene: NA
abundance: NA
CDR3aa: CASSIRGGQTSNQPQHF
CDR3nt: TGTGCCAGTAGTATACGGGGGGGGCAGACTAGCAATCAGCCCCAGCATTTT

j_gene: TRBJ2-7
v_gene: TRBV11-2
d_gene: TRBD1
abundance: NA
CDR3aa: CASSVQGHYEQYF
CDR3nt: TGTGCCAGCAGCGTACAGGGGCACTACGAGCAGTACTTC

j_gene: TRBJ1-2
v_gene: TRBV19
d_gene: TRBD1
abundance: NA
CDR3aa: CASRLEDRVYGYTF
CDR3nt: TGTGCCAGTAGATTGGAGGACAGGGTGTATGGCTACACCTTC

j_gene: TRBJ2-7
v_gene: TRBV5-1
d_gene: TRBD1
abundance: NA
CDR3aa: CASSAWGQGAAEQYF
CDR3nt: TGCGCCAGCAGCGCGTGGGGGCAGGGGGCGGCCGAGCAGTACTTC

j_gene: TRBJ2-1
v_gene: TRBV2
d_gene: NA
abundance: NA
CDR3aa: CASRADSYNEQFF
CDR3nt: TGTGCCAGCAGGGCGGACAGCTACAATGAGCAGTTCTTC

j_gene: TRBJ2-3
v_gene: TRBV7-3
d_gene: NA
abundance: NA
CDR3aa: CASSLSLALTDTQYF
CDR3nt: TGTGCCAGCAGCTTATCTCTAGCCCTCACAGATACGCAGTATTTT